These 31 T cell receptor beta chains share one sample of origin, sequenced in a study of graft-versus-host responses after intestinal transplantation. Clones were read by immunoSEQ multiplex PCR, and TCRdb kept only the in-frame ones, dropping some. The sample carries 95,000 or so clones, 90% recorded once. This sample comprised PBMCs, obtained just under 460 days after intestinal transplant. The receptors stem from a human patient who received an intestinal transplant, so some T cells may come from the graft donor.

The rearrangement links TRBV11-2 to TRBJ2-2; no reliable D call. The ends were cut back, 5 bases at V and 4 bases at J, with 8 bases in the middle. The CDR3 is made up of 13 amino acids. Germline CDR1 reads SGHAT; CDR2 reads FQNNGV. CDR3 loop: CASSHGTTGELFF. The CDR3 bases are TGTGCCAGCAGCCATGGCACCACCGGGGAGCTGTTTTTT.

The rearrangement links TRBV29-1 to TRBJ1-5, with D tentatively TRBD1 (6 bases). This CDR3 has 13 residues. V dropped 6 bases and J dropped 6 bases, with 15 bases sitting between them. Looked up from germline, CDR1 is SQVTM and CDR2 is ANQGSEA. The CDR3 loop is CSVVQGLGQPQHF. DNA of the CDR3: TGCAGCGTCGTCCAGGGGCTAGGTCAGCCCCAGCATTTT.

In DNA, the CDR3 is TGTGCCAGCAGCCAGACGGACTCTAATGAAAAACTGTTTTTT. It encodes CASSQTDSNEKLFF. J is TRBJ1-4 and V is TRBV6-9; unclear D gene. The CDR3 has 14 amino acids. Trimming removed 6 bases from V and 3 bases from J, with 11 bases in between. The germline V gene encodes CDR1 MNHGY and CDR2 SVAAGI.

The rearrangement links TRBV4-1 to TRBJ1-3; perhaps TRBD1 as D (5 bases). This CDR3 is 16 amino acids long. CDR1 is MGHRA and CDR2 is YSYEKL in the germline V gene. Between the trimmed V and J ends, which lost 4 bases and 0 bases, there was a span of 13 bases. In DNA, the CDR3 is TGCGCCAGCAGCCCTGGGACTTCGAGCTCTGGAAACACCATATATTTT. Its translation is CASSPGTSSSGNTIYF.

J is TRBJ2-3 and V is TRBV5-4; 10 nucleotides agree with TRBD2. The V segment lost 0 bases and the J segment 6 bases; nucleotides outside the gene matches: 7. Germline V CDR1 and CDR2: SGHNT, YYREEE (reference sequence). The CDR3 spans 16 residues. In DNA, the CDR3 is TGTGCCAGCAGCTTGGCGGGACTAGCGACCGTGGATACGCAGTATTTT. This gives the protein CASSLAGLATVDTQYF.

Of note for this clone: One end of the junction is discordant with germline, which a read error may explain. The V gene is TRBV4-1, the J gene TRBJ2-7, with 12 nucleotides matching TRBD1. Looked up from germline, CDR1 is MGHRA and CDR2 is YSYEKL. The CDR3 has 13 residues. CDR3 residues: CASSTGQGAQLDF. CDR3 nucleotide sequence: TGCGCCAGCAGCACGGGACAGGGGGCCCAGCTGGACTTC.

J is TRBJ2-3 and V is TRBV29-1; D call uncertain. The CDR3 consists of 13 residues. Trimming pared 3 bases from V and 4 bases from J, leaving 11 bases between. Germline V lookup: CDR1 SQVTM, CDR2 ANQGSEA. This CDR3 is CSVDLWVADTQYF. In DNA form, the CDR3 reads TGCAGCGTTGACCTGTGGGTGGCAGATACGCAGTATTTT.

The rearrangement uses TRBV10-1 and TRBJ2-1; 7 bases map to TRBD1. V was clipped by 5 bases and J by 1 base; unmatched bases: 8. Germline V lookup: CDR1 WNHNN, CDR2 SYGVQD (reference sequence). The CDR3 has 16 amino acids. Here the CDR3 reads CASSTRQGRSYNEQFF. The CDR3 coding sequence is TGCGCCAGCAGTACGAGACAGGGTAGGTCCTACAATGAGCAGTTCTTC.

The chain employs TRBV15 and TRBJ2-5; D uncertain. The V end was cut by 0 bases, the J end by 5 bases, with 7 bases between. CDR1 LNHNV and CDR2 YYDKDF come from the germline V gene (reference sequence). The CDR3 is 13 residues long. CDR3 loop: CATSRDPAETQYF. CDR3 in DNA: TGTGCCACCAGCAGAGATCCTGCGGAGACCCAGTACTTC.

This chain joins TRBV4-1 and TRBJ2-7; 10 nucleotides agree with TRBD2. The CDR3 has 18 residues. Trimming cost V 0 bases and J 2 bases; bases outside gene matches: 10. Germline V CDR1 and CDR2: MGHRA, YSYEKL. Here the CDR3 DNA reads TGCGCCAGCAGCCAAGAAGGGTGGACTAGCGGCACCGCCTACGAGCAGTACTTC. Translation: CASSQEGWTSGTAYEQYF.

The chain uses TRBV5-1 and TRBJ2-4; tentative D call: TRBD2 (5 bases). V was pared by 4 bases and J by 0 bases, with 8 bases between. CDR3 length: 14 amino acids. Germline V gene lookup returns CDR1 SGHRS and CDR2 YFSETQ. DNA for the CDR3: TGCGCCAGCAGCGGAGGACTAGCCAAAAACATTCAGTACTTC. This translates into CASSGGLAKNIQYF.

CDR3 residues: CSASGPVAQYF. Written as DNA, the CDR3 is TGCAGTGCTAGCGGTCCGGTCGCCCAGTACTTC. This chain links TRBV20-1 with TRBJ2-5; D gene uncertain. The CDR3 is made up of 11 amino acids. Trimming took off 3 bases at V and 9 bases at J, with 11 bases between the two ends. CDR1 DFQATT and CDR2 SNEGSKA come from the germline V gene (reference sequence).

This sequence joins TRBV10-2 and TRBJ1-5; D remains unclear. Germline lookup yields CDR1 WSHSY and CDR2 SAAADI. The CDR3 extends over 14 amino acids. Trimming shortened V by 0 bases and J by 7 bases, and 10 bases separated the two germline ends. The CDR3 DNA follows: TGCGCCAGCAGTGAGTCGGCCGTTCGCCAGCCCCAGCATTTT. The encoded protein is CASSESAVRQPQHF.

In DNA, the CDR3 is TGTGCCAGCAGTAAGACAGGGAAGGCCTATGGCTACACCTTC. This translates into CASSKTGKAYGYTF. The chain joins TRBV5-6 to TRBJ1-2; 7 nucleotides line up with TRBD1. V trimming: 5 bases; J trimming: 4 bases; junction bases outside the gene matches: 8. CDR1 SGHDT and CDR2 YYEEEE come from the germline V gene. The CDR3 loop spans 14 amino acids.

This sequence joins TRBV5-1 and TRBJ1-6; no clear D. This CDR3 region has 16 residues. Germline V lookup: CDR1 SGHRS, CDR2 YFSETQ. Trimming took 3 bases from V and 5 from J, leaving 15 bases between them. The CDR3 spells CASSSVVPTHNSPLHF. CDR3 DNA: TGCGCCAGCAGCTCCGTGGTGCCGACTCATAATTCACCCCTCCACTTT.

CDR3 sequence: CASSLWSHEPAHETQYF. Written as DNA, the CDR3 is TGTGCCAGCAGCTTATGGTCCCATGAACCCGCCCATGAGACCCAGTACTTC. V usage is TRBV7-8 and J usage is TRBJ2-5; D gene unclear. CDR1 is SGHVS and CDR2 is FQNEAQ in the germline V gene. Trimming took off 2 bases at V and 5 bases at J, with 21 bases between the two ends. The CDR3 is made up of 17 amino acids.

This sequence joins TRBV5-1 and TRBJ2-2, with TRBD1 identical over 8 bases. Germline CDR1 and CDR2: SGHRS and YFSETQ. J was trimmed by 1 base and V by 4 bases; bases with no gene match: 9. This CDR3 has 17 residues. CDR3 sequence (DNA): TGCGCCAGCAGCCTTGGGCCGACAGGGGTGAACACCGGGGAGCTGTTTTTT. Translation: CASSLGPTGVNTGELFF.

The V call is TRBV5-1, the J call TRBJ1-5, with D possibly being TRBD1 (5 bases). The germline V gene encodes CDR1 SGHRS and CDR2 YFSETQ. Trimming left V 0 bases short and J 0 bases short, with 16 bases between. CDR3 size: 18 residues. CDR3 loop: CASSLEPTGAYSNQPQHF. The CDR3 DNA follows: TGCGCCAGCAGCTTGGAGCCCACCGGGGCGTATAGCAATCAGCCCCAGCATTTT.

CDR3 sequence reads: CASSLRQDNSPLHF. The DNA of the CDR3 is TGCGCCAGCAGCTTGCGCCAGGATAATTCACCCCTCCACTTT. V is TRBV5-1 and J is TRBJ1-6; D unresolved. The CDR3 runs 14 residues. CDR1 is SGHRS and CDR2 is YFSETQ in the germline V gene. Trimming removed 1 base at V and 5 bases at J, with 7 bases between.

V gene TRBV19 combines with J gene TRBJ2-7; D is possibly TRBD1 or TRBD2 (5 bases each). CDR1 and CDR2 from the germline V gene are LNHDA and SQIVND (reference sequence). The CDR3 contains 11 residues. V was cut by 8 bases and J by 6 bases, with 11 bases left in between. The CDR3 is CASLHGTEQYF. The CDR3 DNA is TGTGCCAGTCTTCACGGGACCGAGCAGTACTTC. The whole variable domain, filled in from reference TRBV19 and TRBJ2-7, reads DGGITQSPKYLFRKEGQNVTLSCEQNLNHDAMYWYRQDPGQGLRLIYYSQIVNDFQKGDIAEGYSVSREKKESFPLTVTSAQKNPTAFYLCASLHGTEQYFGPGTRLTVT.

V and J are TRBV27 and TRBJ2-1; possible D gene TRBD2, 7 bases. The CDR3 consists of 16 residues. Germline CDR1 MNHEY, CDR2 SMNVEV (reference sequence). Trimming removed 5 bases from V and 8 bases from J, with 22 bases in between. CDR3 nucleotide sequence: TGTGCCAGCAGTCCTAACACAGGGACTAACGTCTATGAGCAGTTCTTC. Protein product: CASSPNTGTNVYEQFF.

This chain connects TRBV9 to TRBJ2-2; D uncertain. This CDR3 contains 14 residues. Trimming removed 3 bases at V and 4 bases at J, with 10 bases between. Per germline, CDR1 SGDLS and CDR2 YYNGEE. CDR3 sequence (DNA): TGTGCCAGCAGCGGACGACTTGTCACCGGGGAGCTGTTTTTT. The encoded protein is CASSGRLVTGELFF.

The gene calls are TRBV7-2 and TRBJ1-5; D unclear. Germline-derived CDR1 and CDR2 are SGHTA and FQGNSA. The CDR3 covers 14 residues. The V and J ends lost 5 bases and 11 bases respectively, with 19 bases between them. For the CDR3, the DNA is TGTGCCAGCAGCGCCGGGCCTGGGATCGTGGCCCAGCATTTT. It is translated as CASSAGPGIVAQHF. The full variable domain, in which reference TRBV7-2 and TRBJ1-5 provide the parts outside the CDR3, is GAGVSQSPSNKVTEKGKDVELRCDPISGHTALYWYRQSLGQGLEFLIYFQGNSAPDKSGLPSDRFSAERTGGSVSTLTIQRTQQEDSAVYLCASSAGPGIVAQHFGDGTRLSIL.

The V call is TRBV7-2, the J call TRBJ1-6; 7 bases map to TRBD1. V shed 10 bases and J 7 bases; nucleotides not matched to a gene: 10. The germline gives CDR1 SGHTA, CDR2 FQGNSA. The CDR3 is 14 amino acids. The CDR3 is CATQRQGLNSPLHF. The CDR3 DNA is TGTGCCACCCAAAGACAGGGTTTGAATTCACCCCTCCACTTT.

V and J are TRBV5-4 and TRBJ2-1, with D maybe TRBD2 (5 bases). The CDR3 is made up of 13 amino acids. Germline CDR1 reads SGHNT; CDR2 reads YYREEE (reference sequence). V was trimmed by 2 bases and J by 12 bases, leaving 15 bases between them. The CDR3 protein is CASSFSPGLGQFF. The DNA for the CDR3 is TGTGCCAGCAGCTTTTCCCCAGGACTTGGGCAGTTCTTC.

The count of this clone is one. The rearrangement uses TRBV18 and TRBJ1-4; D not resolved. The CDR3 is 14 residues long. V lost 5 bases and J lost 11, with 18 bases in between. Germline lookup yields CDR1 KGHSH and CDR2 LQKENI. The CDR3 loop is CASSSDTTHFKLFF. In DNA form, the CDR3 reads TGTGCCAGCTCATCAGACACGACCCACTTCAAACTGTTTTTT.

V is TRBV19 and J is TRBJ1-5; 12 bases line up with TRBD1. The V segment lost 6 bases and the J segment 7 bases; nucleotides outside the gene matches: 7. This CDR3 has 15 amino acids. Germline V gene data show CDR1 as LNHDA and CDR2 as SQIVND (reference sequence). The CDR3 loop reads CASSPGQGAGQPQHF. In nucleotides, the CDR3 is TGTGCCAGTAGCCCGGGACAGGGGGCGGGGCAGCCCCAGCATTTT.

The chain combines TRBV12-5 with TRBJ2-2; TRBD2 might be the D (6 bases). Germline V gene sequence: CDR1 LGHNT, CDR2 FRNRAP. There are 15 residues in the CDR3. Trimming took off 7 bases at V and 3 bases at J, with 15 bases between the two ends. The CDR3 nucleotides are TGTGCTAGTGCCTTTGGAGGGGCATACACCGGGGAGCTGTTTTTT. Translation: CASAFGGAYTGELFF. Supplemented by reference TRBV12-5 and TRBJ2-2, the full variable domain reads DARVTQTPRHKVTEMGQEVTMRCQPILGHNTVFWYRQTMMQGLELLAYFRNRAPLDDSGMPKDRFSAEMPDATLATLKIQPSEPRDSAVYFCASAFGGAYTGELFFGEGSRLTVL.

The V and J genes are TRBV6-4 and TRBJ2-3; 16 nucleotides line up with TRBD2. This CDR3 contains 14 residues. The germline V gene has CDR1 MRHNA and CDR2 SNTAGT. V dropped 2 bases and J dropped 10; count of bases not matched to a gene: 0. CDR3 DNA: TGTGCCAGCAGTGACGGGACTAGCGGGGGGGCGCAGTATTTT. It is translated as CASSDGTSGGAQYF.

The chain uses TRBV29-1 and TRBJ1-1; a possible D gene is TRBD1 (5 bases). The V gene lost 4 bases and the J gene lost 4 bases, with 13 bases spanning the gap. The germline V gene encodes CDR1 SQVTM and CDR2 ANQGSEA. CDR3 length equals 13 residues. In DNA, the CDR3 is TGCAGCGTTGCCGCAGGGTCTGGCACTGAAGCTTTCTTT. This codes for CSVAAGSGTEAFF.

The CDR3 bases are TGTGCCAGCACCGCCGGGACGAAGACCGGGGAGACCCAGTACTTC. It is translated as CASTAGTKTGETQYF. V is TRBV2 and J is TRBJ2-5; D tentatively reads TRBD1 or TRBD2 (5 bases each). Germline CDR1 and CDR2: SNHLY and FYNNEI. The V end was cut by 7 bases, the J end by 5 bases, with 20 bases between. The CDR3 loop spans 15 amino acids.